This T cell receptor (beta chain) originates from a study of blood T cells in healthy people across ages. CDR1 LNHNV and CDR2 YYDKDF come from the germline V gene (reference sequence). The CDR3 covers 14 residues. Trimming cost V 6 bases and J 0 bases, with 9 bases left between them. It was with a sample-barcoded 5' primer and a J-beta primer mix that a second PCR of roughly 6 to 11 cycles was run. TCRdb processed the 5' RACE reads anew with MiXCR; each CDR3 protein has one entry. The table shows approximately 820,000 distinct CDR3 sequences, with approximately 48% occurring only once. About this clonotype itself: Its specificity is unknown.

Study results and caveats: Versus aged donors, long-lived donors had higher diversity and more naive CD4+ cells.

V is TRBV15 and J is TRBJ1-5, with D perhaps TRBD1 (5 bases). This clonotype was sampled from a man in his sixties in good health. The specimen sequenced was blood. Here the CDR3 DNA reads TGTGCCACCAGTGACAGTGATAGCAATCAGCCCCAGCATTTT. Residues: CATSDSDSNQPQHF.